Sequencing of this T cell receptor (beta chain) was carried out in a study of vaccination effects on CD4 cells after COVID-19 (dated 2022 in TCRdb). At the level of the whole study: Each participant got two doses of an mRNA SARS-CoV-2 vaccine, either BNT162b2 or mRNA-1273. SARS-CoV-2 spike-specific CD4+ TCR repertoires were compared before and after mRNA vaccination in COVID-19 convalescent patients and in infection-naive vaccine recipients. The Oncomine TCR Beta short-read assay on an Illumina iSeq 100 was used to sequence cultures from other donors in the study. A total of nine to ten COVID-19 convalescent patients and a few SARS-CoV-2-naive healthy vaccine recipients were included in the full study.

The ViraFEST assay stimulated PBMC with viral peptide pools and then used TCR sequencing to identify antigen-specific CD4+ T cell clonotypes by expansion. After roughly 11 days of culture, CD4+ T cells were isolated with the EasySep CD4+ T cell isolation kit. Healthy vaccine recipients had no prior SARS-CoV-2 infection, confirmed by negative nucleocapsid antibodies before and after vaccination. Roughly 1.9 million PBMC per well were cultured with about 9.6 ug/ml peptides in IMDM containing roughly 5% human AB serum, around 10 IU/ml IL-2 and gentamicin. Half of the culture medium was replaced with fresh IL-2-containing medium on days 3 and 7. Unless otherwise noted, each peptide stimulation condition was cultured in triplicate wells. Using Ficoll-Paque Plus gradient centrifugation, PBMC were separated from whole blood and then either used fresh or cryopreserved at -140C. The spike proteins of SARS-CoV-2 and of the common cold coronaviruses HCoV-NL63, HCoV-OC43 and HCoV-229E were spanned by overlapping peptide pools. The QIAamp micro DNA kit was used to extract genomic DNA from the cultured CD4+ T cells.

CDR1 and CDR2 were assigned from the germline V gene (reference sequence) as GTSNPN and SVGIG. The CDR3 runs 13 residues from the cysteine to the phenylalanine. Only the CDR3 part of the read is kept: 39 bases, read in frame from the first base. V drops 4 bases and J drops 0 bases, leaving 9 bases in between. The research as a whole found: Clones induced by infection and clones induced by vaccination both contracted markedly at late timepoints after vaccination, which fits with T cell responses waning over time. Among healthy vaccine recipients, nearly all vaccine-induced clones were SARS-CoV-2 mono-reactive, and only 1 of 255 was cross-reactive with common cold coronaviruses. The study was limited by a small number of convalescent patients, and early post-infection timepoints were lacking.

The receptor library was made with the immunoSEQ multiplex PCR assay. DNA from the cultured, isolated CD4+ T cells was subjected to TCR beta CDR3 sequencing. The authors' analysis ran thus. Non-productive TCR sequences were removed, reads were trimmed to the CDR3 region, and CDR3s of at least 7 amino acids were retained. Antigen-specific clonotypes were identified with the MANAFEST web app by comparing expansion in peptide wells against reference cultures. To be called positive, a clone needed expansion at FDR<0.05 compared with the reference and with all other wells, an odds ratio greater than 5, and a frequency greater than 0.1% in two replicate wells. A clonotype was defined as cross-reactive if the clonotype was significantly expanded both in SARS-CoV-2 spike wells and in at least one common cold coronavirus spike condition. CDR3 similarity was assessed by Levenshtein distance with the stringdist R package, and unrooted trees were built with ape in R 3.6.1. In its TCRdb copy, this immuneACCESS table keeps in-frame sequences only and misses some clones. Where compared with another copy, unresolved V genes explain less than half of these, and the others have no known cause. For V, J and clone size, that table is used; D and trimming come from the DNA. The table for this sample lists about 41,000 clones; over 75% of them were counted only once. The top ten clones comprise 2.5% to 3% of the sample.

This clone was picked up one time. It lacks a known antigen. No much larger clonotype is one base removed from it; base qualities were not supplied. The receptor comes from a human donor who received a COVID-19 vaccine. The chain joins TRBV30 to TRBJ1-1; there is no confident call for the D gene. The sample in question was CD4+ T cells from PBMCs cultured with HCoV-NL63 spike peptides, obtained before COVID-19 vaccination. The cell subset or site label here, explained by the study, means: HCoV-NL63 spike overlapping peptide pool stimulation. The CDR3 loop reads CAWKLTMNTEAFF. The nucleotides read TGTGCCTGGAAGCTGACCATGAACACTGAAGCTTTCTTT.